What follows is one T cell receptor beta chain and its context. No antigen is known for it. This entry is derived from a study of T-cell memory formation after mild COVID-19. cDNA libraries for TCR alpha and TCR beta, carrying sample barcodes and UMIs, came from 5'RACE with constant-segment primers. TCRdb processed the 5' RACE reads anew with MiXCR; each CDR3 protein has one entry. The repertoire holds 500,000 to 550,000 distinct CDR3 sequences, with around 20% as singletons. Study-level findings and limits: Contracting CD8+ clones were enriched in EMRA, CD4+ mainly in CM and EM. Detection of some responders pre-infection suggested pre-existing cross-reactive memory T cells participated.

CDR3 length: 18 amino acids. V was clipped by 3 bases and J by 3 bases, with 23 bases between them. The germline V gene encodes CDR1 SGHDT and CDR2 YYEEEE. Sequencing was performed on PBMCs or a T cell subset sorted from them (not recorded which). The clonotype comes from an adult woman who had mild COVID-19 (a few samples of this study predate the infection). Cell type and time point are not known. The chain couples TRBV5-6 to TRBJ2-3; the D gene could be TRBD1 or TRBD2 (5 bases each). CDR3 protein: CASSSGTSLRVRTDTQYF. DNA of the CDR3: TGTGCCAGCAGCTCCGGGACCTCATTAAGAGTCCGGACAGATACGCAGTATTTT.